Listed below are T cell receptor beta chains from one sample, sequenced in a study of blood T cell repertoires in COVID-19. TCRdb's copy holds only in-frame clones and misses some; the assay was immunoSEQ multiplex PCR. Found here are roughly 250,000 clones, roughly 87% of them singletons; the top ten hold just over 7%. Sequencing was done on a sample of peripheral blood. The receptor set was obtained from a man aged 55 to 69 who had recovered from COVID-19. Both conserved end residues are part of each CDR3. D genes are given only for firm matches. Clone size is shown for a subset of rows, as once, few, many or a class of expanded clone.

TRBD2,TRBJ2-1,TRBV5-1,once,CASSLGEGPYNEQFF,TGCGCCAGCAGCTTGGGGGAGGGCCCCTACAATGAGCAGTTCTTC
TRBD2,TRBJ2-3,TRBV7-2,once,CATAGRGTTDTQYF,TGTGCCACAGCGGGGCGGGGAACCACAGATACGCAGTATTTT
TRBD1,TRBJ2-4,TRBV24-1,-,CATSDFMDRENIQYF,TGTGCCACCAGTGATTTCATGGACAGGGAAAACATTCAGTACTTC
TRBD1,TRBJ2-2,TRBV6-6,-,CASRHGQGAVGELFF,TGTGCCAGCAGACACGGACAGGGGGCGGTCGGGGAGCTGTTTTTT
TRBD1,TRBJ1-5,TRBV6-5,few,CASHRGQSNQPQHF,TGTGCCAGCCACAGGGGCCAGAGCAATCAGCCCCAGCATTTT
-,TRBJ1-1,TRBV6-6,once,CASSYKTGTTEAFF,TGTGCCAGCAGTTACAAAACAGGGACCACTGAAGCTTTCTTT
-,TRBJ2-7,TRBV7-2,-,CASRGSGRGYEQYF,TGTGCCAGCCGGGGTTCGGGCAGGGGCTACGAGCAGTACTTC
-,TRBJ2-3,TRBV24-1,few,CATSDFLKGGTSTDTQYF,TGTGCCACCAGTGATTTTTTGAAGGGGGGGACGAGCACAGATACGCAGTATTTT
TRBD2,TRBJ2-5,TRBV6-2/TRBV6-3,-,CASSYSDSGGAHGETQYF,TGTGCCAGCAGTTACTCGGATAGCGGGGGGGCACACGGGGAGACCCAGTACTTC
-,TRBJ2-2,TRBV28,-,CASRTGLPGELFF,TGTGCCAGCAGAACCGGACTTCCCGGGGAGCTGTTTTTT